The subject of this entry is one T cell receptor beta chain. The source of the sample is a study of blood T cell repertoires in COVID-19. Participants were aged about 18 to 90 years, lived in around 25 US areas, and enrolled virtually. Cohort placement rested on clinical history that participants reported themselves. The authors' processing: Reference gene primer amplification yielded estimated nucleated cell counts. Assay used: immunoSEQ multiplex PCR; TCRdb lists only in-frame clones, some missing. D and trimming were read from the DNA, whereas the V and J calls and clone size are those reported in that table. In the table there are more than 200,000 clones, just under 90% of which are singletons. CDR3 length equals 14 residues. V shed 2 bases and J shed 3 bases, with 11 bases lying between them. CDR1 and CDR2 (germline): SGHRS, YFSETQ.

The specimen sequenced was PBMCs or T cells enriched from blood (not recorded which). The chain combines TRBV5-1 with TRBJ1-1; unclear D gene. The sequence was collected from a woman younger than 45 with acute COVID-19. The CDR3, as DNA: TGCGCCAGCAGCTTACTAGACTGGGACACTGAAGCTTTCTTT. It encodes CASSLLDWDTEAFF.